These T cell receptor beta chains were read from a single sample in a study of shared clonotypes between healthy human individuals. This table comes from immunoSEQ multiplex PCR, and its TCRdb copy is limited to in-frame clones, with some not included. Of about 800,000 clones in the sample, around 96% are singletons; the top ten hold over 0.2%. Sequencing was done on a sample of naive CD8+ T cells sorted from blood. The source of these receptors is a man between 25 and 39 years old in good health. Each CDR3 is given with its conserved first and last residue. Fields, in order: V gene, CDR3 protein.

TRBV9	CASSVDLTASNYGYTF
TRBV10-3	CAIQGTDAYEQYF
TRBV29-1	CSVVGGPQETQYF
TRBV14	CASSHLDGNTEAFF
TRBV18	CASSIRGTGTISNQPQHF
TRBV29-1	CSVGERRPNYGYTF
TRBV2	CASSEGPSGTYEQYF
TRBV7-6	CASSLSSDTQYF
TRBV7-8	CASSLALGLAGELSYEQYF
TRBV5-5	CASSQGLAGEDTQYF
TRBV4-1	CASSQETSGRTPEQFF
TRBV27	CASSFLRYPTEAFF
TRBV7-9	CASSPGLPETQYF
TRBV27	CASSLGQGKQPQHF
TRBV4-3	CASSQDYGGGYEQYF
TRBV7-4	CASSPLCGRVRAFF
TRBV29-1	CSVIIPEGGYYGYTF
TRBV6-5	CASSTGTFTQYEQYF
TRBV5-1	CATKPDMSSYEQYF
TRBV28	CASSPPGTDTQYF
TRBV6-5	CASRGAGEEQYF
TRBV11-2	CASSLVAGTGYEQYF
TRBV19	CASSARRDYEQYF
TRBV6-6	CASSYFPRGGAEKLFF
TRBV9	CASSPGGDEQYF
TRBV14	CASSQDSSGHEQYF
TRBV30	CAWSRGDSYEQYF
TRBV5-4	CASSFATNEQFF
TRBV28	CASSKLTGGQPQHF
TRBV29-1	CSVEGQGLADTQYF
TRBV9	CASSVDDTDTQYF
TRBV7-6	CASSLGQGGEQYF
TRBV11-2	CASSLPGQGKYNEQFF
TRBV25-1	CASLAGDEQFF
TRBV5-4	CASSVGYNEQFF
TRBV2	CASGPLRSEGELFF
TRBV27	CASSLGLGQPQHF
TRBV6-5	CASSYGTGAYEQYF
TRBV7-2	CASSPSSGEEGELFF
TRBV27	CASSRSGSYNEQFF
TRBV11-2	CASSLGQGPTEAFF
TRBV7-9	CASSATSALNNEQFF